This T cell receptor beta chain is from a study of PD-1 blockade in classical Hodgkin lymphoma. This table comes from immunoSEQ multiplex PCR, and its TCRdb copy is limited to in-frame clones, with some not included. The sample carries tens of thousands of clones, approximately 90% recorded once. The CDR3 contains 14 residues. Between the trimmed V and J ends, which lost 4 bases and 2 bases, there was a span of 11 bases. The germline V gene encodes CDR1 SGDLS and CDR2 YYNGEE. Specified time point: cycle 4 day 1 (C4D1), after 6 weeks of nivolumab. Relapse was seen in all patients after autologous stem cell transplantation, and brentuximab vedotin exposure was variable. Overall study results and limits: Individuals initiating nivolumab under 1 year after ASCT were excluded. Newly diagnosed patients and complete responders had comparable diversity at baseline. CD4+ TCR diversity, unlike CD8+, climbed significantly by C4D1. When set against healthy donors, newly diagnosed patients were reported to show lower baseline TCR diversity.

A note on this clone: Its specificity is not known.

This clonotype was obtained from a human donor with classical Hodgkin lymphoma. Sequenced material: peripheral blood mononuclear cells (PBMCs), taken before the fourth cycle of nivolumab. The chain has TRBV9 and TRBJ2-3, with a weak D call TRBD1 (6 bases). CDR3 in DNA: TGTGCCAGCAGCACCGGACAGCTCACAGATACGCAGTATTTT. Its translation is CASSTGQLTDTQYF.